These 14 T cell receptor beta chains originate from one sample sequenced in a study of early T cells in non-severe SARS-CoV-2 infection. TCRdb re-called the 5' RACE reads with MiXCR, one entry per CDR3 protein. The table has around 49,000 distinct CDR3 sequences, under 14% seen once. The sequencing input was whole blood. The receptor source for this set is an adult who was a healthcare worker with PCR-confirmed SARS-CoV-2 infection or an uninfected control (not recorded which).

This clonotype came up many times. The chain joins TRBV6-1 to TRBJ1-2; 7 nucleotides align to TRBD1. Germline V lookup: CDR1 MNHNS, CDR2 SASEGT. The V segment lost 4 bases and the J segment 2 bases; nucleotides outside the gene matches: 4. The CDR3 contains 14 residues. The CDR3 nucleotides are TGTGCCAGCAGTGTTGGCAGGGGGAACTATGGCTACACCTTC. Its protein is CASSVGRGNYGYTF.

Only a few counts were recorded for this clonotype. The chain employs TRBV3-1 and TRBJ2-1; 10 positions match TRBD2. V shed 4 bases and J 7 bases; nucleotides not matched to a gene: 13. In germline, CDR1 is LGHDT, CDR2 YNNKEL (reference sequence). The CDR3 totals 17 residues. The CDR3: CASSPRVSSGRVNEQFF. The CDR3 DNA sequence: TGTGCCAGCAGCCCCAGGGTTAGCAGCGGGAGGGTAAATGAGCAGTTCTTC.

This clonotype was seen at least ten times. The CDR3 sequence: CSATGKSNAYEQYF. In DNA, the CDR3 is TGCAGTGCTACGGGAAAAAGTAACGCCTACGAGCAGTACTTC. The rearrangement links TRBV20-1 to TRBJ2-7, with D maybe TRBD2 (5 bases). In germline, CDR1 is DFQATT, CDR2 SNEGSKA (reference sequence). V was cut by 4 bases and J by 2 bases, with 15 bases left in between. This CDR3 has 14 residues.

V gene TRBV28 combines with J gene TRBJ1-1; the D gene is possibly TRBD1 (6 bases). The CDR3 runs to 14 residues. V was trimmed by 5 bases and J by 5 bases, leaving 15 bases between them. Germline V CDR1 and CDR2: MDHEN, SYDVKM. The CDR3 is CASSIQGKSTEAFF. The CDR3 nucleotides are TGTGCCAGCAGTATACAGGGAAAGAGTACTGAAGCTTTCTTT.

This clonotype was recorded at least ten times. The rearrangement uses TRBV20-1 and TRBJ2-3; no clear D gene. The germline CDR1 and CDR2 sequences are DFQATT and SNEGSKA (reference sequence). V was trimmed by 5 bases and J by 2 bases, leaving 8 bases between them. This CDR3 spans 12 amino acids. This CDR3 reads CSASRITDTQYF. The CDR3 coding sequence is TGCAGTGCTTCCAGGATCACAGATACGCAGTATTTT.

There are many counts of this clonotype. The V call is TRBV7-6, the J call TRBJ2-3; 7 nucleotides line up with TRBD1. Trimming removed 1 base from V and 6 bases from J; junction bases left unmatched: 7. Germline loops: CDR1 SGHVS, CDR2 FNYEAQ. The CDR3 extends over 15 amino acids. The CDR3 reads CASSLGNRGSDTQYF. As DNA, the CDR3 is TGTGCCAGCAGCTTAGGGAACAGGGGAAGTGATACGCAGTATTTT.

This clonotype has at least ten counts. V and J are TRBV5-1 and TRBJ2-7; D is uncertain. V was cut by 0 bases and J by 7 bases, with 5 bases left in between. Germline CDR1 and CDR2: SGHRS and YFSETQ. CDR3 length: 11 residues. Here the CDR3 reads CASSLDSEQYF. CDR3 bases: TGCGCCAGCAGCTTGGATAGTGAGCAGTACTTC.

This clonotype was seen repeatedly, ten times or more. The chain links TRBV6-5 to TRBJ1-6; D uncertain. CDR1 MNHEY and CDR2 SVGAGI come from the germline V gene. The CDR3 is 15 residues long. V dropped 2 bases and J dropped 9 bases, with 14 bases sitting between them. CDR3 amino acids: CASSYDSASGSPLHF. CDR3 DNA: TGTGCCAGCAGTTACGATTCTGCCTCGGGTTCACCCCTCCACTTT.

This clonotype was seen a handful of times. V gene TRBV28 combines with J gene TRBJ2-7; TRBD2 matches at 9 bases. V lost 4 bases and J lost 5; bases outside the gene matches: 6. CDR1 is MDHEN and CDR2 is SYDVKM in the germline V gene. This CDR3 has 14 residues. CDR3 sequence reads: CASSWSGRSHEQYF. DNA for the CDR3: TGTGCCAGCAGTTGGAGCGGGAGGTCCCACGAGCAGTACTTC.

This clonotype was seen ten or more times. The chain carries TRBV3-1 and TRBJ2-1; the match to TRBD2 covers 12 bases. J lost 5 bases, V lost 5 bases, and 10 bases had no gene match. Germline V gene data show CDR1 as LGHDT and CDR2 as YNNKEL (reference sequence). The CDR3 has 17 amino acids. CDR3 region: CASSKIPSGRADNEQFF. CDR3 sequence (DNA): TGTGCCAGCAGCAAAATCCCTAGCGGGAGGGCCGACAATGAGCAGTTCTTC.

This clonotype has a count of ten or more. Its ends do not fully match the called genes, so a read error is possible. The CDR3 protein is CASSPSRGVGSYEQHF. In DNA, the CDR3 is TGTGCCAGCAGTCCGTCACGGGGCGTAGGCTCCTACGAGCAGCACTTC. The V gene is TRBV2, the J gene TRBJ2-7; D is possibly TRBD1 or TRBD2 (5 bases each). Germline CDR1 and CDR2: SNHLY and FYNNEI. The CDR3 is 16 amino acids.

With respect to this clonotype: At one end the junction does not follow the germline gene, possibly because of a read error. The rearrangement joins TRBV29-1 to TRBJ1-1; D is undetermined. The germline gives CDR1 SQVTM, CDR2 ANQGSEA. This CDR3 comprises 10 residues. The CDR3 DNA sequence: TGCAGCGTTAAGAACGCTGAAGCTTTCTTT. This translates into CSVKNAEAFF.

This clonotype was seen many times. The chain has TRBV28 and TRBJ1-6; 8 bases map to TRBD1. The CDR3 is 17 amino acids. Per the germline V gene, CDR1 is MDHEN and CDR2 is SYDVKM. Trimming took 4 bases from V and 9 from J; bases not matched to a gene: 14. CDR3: CASSSPGGSGKGSPLHF. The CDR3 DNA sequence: TGTGCCAGCAGTTCCCCAGGGGGCTCAGGGAAAGGTTCACCCCTCCACTTT.

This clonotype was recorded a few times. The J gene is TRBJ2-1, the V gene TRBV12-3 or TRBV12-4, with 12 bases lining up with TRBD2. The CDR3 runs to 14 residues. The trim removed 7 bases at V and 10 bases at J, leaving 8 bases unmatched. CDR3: CASKWLAGGGEQFF. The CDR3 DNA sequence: TGTGCCAGCAAGTGGCTAGCGGGAGGGGGGGAGCAGTTCTTC.